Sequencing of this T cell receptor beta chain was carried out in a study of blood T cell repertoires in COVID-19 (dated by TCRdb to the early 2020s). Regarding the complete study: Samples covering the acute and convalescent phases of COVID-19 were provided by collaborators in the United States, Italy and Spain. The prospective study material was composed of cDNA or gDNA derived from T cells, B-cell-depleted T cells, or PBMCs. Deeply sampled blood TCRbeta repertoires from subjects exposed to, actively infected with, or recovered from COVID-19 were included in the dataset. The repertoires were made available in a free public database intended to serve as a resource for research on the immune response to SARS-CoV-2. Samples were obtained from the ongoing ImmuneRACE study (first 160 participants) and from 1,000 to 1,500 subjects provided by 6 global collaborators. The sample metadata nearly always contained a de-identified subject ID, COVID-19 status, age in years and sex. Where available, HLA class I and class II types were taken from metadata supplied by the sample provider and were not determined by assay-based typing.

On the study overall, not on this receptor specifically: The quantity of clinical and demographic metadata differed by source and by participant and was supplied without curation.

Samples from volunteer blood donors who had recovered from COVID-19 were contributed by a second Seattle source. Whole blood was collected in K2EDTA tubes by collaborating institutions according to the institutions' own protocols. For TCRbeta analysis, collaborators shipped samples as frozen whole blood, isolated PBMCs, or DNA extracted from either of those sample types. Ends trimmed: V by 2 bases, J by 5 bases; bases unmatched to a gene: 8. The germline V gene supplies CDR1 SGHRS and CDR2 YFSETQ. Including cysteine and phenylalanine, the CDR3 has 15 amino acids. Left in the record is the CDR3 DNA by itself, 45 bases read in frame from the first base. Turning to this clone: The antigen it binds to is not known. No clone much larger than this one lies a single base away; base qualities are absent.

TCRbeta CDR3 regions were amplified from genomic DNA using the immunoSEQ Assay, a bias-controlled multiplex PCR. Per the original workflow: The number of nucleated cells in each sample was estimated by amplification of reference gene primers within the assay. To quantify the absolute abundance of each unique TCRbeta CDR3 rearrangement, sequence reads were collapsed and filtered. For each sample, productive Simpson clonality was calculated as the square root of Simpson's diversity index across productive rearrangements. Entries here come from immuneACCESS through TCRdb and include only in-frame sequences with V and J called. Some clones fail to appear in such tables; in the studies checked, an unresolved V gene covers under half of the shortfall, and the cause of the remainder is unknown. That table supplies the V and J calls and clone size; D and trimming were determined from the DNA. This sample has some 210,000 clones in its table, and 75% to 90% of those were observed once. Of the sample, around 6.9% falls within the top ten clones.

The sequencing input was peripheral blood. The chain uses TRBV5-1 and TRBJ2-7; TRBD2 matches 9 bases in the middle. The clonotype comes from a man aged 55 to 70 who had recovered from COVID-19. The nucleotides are TGCGCCAGCAGCTTAGTAGTAGCGGGGGTCCACGAGCAGTACTTC. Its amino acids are CASSLVVAGVHEQYF.